This T cell receptor beta chain is drawn from a study of blood T cell repertoires in COVID-19. Study-wide background: Specimens from acute and convalescent COVID-19 originated in the United States, Italy and Spain.

The data were produced by immunoSEQ multiplex PCR, yet TCRdb's version contains in-frame clones alone and is incomplete. This sample carries fewer than 350,000 clones, roughly nine tenths of them seen once, and the ten largest clones take about 12%. The CDR3 runs 13 residues. V dropped 7 bases and J dropped 7 bases, with 14 bases sitting between them. The TCR originated in a woman in her thirties with COVID-19, enrolled during active disease. This chain joins TRBV12-3 or TRBV12-4 and TRBJ1-5, with D possibly being TRBD1 (6 bases). The sample consisted of peripheral blood. The CDR3 DNA is TGTGCCAGCACCCTGGGGACATACCAGCCCCAGCATTTT. Translation: CASTLGTYQPQHF.